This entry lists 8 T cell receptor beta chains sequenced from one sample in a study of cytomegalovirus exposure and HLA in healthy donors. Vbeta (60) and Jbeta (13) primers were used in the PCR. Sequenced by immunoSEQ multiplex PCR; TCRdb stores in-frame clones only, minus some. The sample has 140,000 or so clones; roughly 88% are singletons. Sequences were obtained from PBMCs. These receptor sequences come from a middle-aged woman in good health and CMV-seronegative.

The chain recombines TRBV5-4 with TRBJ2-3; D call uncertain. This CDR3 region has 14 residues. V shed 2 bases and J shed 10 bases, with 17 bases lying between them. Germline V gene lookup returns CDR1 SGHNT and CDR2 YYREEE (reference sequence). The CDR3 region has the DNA TGTGCCAGCAGCTTCGAACTGAGTACTCTGCCGCAGTATTTT. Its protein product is CASSFELSTLPQYF.

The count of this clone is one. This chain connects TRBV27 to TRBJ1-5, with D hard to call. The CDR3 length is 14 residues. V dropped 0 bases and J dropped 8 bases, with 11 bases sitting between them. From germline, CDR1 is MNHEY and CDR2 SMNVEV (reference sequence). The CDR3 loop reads CASSLSYIAEPQHF. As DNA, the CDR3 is TGTGCCAGCAGTTTATCCTACATTGCGGAGCCCCAGCATTTT.

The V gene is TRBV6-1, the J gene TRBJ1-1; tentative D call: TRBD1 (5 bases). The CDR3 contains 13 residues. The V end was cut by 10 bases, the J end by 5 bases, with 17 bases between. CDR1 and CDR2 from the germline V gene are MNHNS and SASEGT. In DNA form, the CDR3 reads TGTGCCACCGGGGGGATGGTCGGTACTGAAGCTTTCTTT. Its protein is CATGGMVGTEAFF.

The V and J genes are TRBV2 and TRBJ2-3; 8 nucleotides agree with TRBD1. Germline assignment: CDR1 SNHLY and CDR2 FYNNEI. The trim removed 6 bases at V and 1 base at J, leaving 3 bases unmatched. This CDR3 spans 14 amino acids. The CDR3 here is CASRGQGGTDTQYF. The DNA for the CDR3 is TGTGCCAGCAGAGGACAGGGCGGCACAGATACGCAGTATTTT. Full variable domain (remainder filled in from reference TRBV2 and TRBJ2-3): EPEVTQTPSHQVTQMGQEVILRCVPISNHLYFYWYRQILGQKVEFLVSFYNNEISEKSEIFDDQFSVERPDGSNFTLKIRSTKLEDSAMYFCASRGQGGTDTQYFGPGTRLTVL.

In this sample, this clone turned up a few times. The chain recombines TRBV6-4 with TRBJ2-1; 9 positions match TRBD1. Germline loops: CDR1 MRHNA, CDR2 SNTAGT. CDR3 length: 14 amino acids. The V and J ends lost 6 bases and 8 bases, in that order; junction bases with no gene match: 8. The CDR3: CASSRDREVHEQFF. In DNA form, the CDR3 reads TGTGCCAGCAGCCGGGACAGGGAGGTCCATGAGCAGTTCTTC.

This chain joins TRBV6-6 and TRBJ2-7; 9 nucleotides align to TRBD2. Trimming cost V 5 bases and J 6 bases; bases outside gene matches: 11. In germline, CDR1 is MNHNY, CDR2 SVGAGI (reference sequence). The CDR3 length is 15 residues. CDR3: CASSPGVAGAGEQYF. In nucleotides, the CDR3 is TGTGCCAGCAGTCCGGGGGTAGCGGGAGCCGGCGAGCAGTACTTC.

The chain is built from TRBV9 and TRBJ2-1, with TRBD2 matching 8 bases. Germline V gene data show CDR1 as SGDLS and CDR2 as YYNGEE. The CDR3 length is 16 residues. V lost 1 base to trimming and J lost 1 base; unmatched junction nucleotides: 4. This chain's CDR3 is CASSVLREASYNEQFF. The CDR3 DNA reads TGTGCCAGCAGCGTACTGCGGGAGGCATCCTACAATGAGCAGTTCTTC.

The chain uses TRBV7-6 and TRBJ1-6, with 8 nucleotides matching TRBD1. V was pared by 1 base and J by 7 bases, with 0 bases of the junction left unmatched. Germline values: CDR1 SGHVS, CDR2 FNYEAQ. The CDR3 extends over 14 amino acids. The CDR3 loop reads CASSLDRGNSPLHF. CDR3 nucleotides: TGTGCCAGCAGCTTAGACAGGGGGAATTCACCCCTCCACTTT.